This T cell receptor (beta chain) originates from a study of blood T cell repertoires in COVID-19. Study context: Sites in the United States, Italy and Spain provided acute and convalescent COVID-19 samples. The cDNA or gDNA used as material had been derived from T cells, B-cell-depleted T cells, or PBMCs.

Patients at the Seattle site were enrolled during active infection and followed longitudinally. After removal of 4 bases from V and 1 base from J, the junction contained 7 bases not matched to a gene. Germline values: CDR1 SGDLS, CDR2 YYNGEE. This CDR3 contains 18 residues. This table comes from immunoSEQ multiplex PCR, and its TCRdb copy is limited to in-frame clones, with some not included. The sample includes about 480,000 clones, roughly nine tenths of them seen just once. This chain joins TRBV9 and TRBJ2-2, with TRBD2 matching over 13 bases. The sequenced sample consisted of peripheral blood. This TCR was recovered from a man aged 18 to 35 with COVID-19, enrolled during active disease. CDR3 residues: CASSPFRTSGRNTGELFF. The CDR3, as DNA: TGTGCCAGCAGCCCCTTCCGGACTAGCGGGAGGAACACCGGGGAGCTGTTTTTT.